Below are 17 T cell receptor beta chains sequenced from a single sample in a study of identical twins. TCRdb passed the 5' RACE reads through MiXCR, listing each CDR3 protein once. The sample lists about 790,000 distinct CDR3 sequences; around a sixth were seen once. The same data also contributed to another study, on T cells expressing NK-cell markers.

The sequenced sample consisted of PBMCs. Source of these receptors: a woman aged 18-29 years in good health.

The CDR3 region is CAISERGESYEQYF. The CDR3 DNA reads as TGTGCCATCAGTGAGCGGGGGGAATCCTACGAGCAGTACTTC. V is TRBV10-3 and J is TRBJ2-7; 7 bases line up with TRBD2. The CDR3 runs to 14 residues. Per the germline V gene, CDR1 is ENHRY and CDR2 is SYGVKD. The V gene end was trimmed by 2 bases and the J gene end by 1 base; junction bases not matched to a gene: 2.

There are a few counts of this clonotype. This chain's CDR3 is CAISDLRTGETQYF. As DNA, the CDR3 is TGTGCCATCAGTGATCTCCGGACCGGAGAGACCCAGTACTTC. The chain couples TRBV10-3 to TRBJ2-5; D remains ambiguous. The CDR3 is 14 amino acids. CDR1 is ENHRY and CDR2 is SYGVKD in the germline V gene. The V end lost 3 bases, the J end lost 4 bases, and 12 bases lay between the germline ends.

The genes are TRBV7-9 and TRBJ2-3; D is ambiguous. The germline CDR1 and CDR2 sequences are SEHNR and FQNEAQ (reference sequence). The CDR3 is 15 residues long. Trimming cost V 4 bases and J 4 bases, with 15 bases left between them. The chain's CDR3 is CASSSPPPVADTQYF. The CDR3 DNA follows: TGTGCCAGCAGCTCCCCTCCTCCGGTGGCAGATACGCAGTATTTT.

This clonotype has just a few counts. V and J are TRBV20-1 and TRBJ2-7; TRBD1 matches at 8 bases. Germline CDR1 reads DFQATT; CDR2 reads SNEGSKA (reference sequence). This CDR3 is built from 13 residues. V trimming: 6 bases; J trimming: 5 bases; junction bases outside the gene matches: 9. CDR3: CSAVGDRSNEQYF. CDR3 DNA: TGCAGTGCCGTTGGGGACAGGAGCAACGAGCAGTACTTC.

This rearrangement joins TRBV18 to TRBJ2-4; the D is unclear. CDR3 length: 12 amino acids. The V end was cut by 0 bases, the J end by 8 bases, with 5 bases between. Germline CDR1 is KGHSH and CDR2 is LQKENI. The CDR3 loop reads CASSPPGDIQYF. CDR3 DNA sequence: TGTGCCAGCTCACCACCGGGTGACATTCAGTACTTC.

The genes are TRBV27 and TRBJ2-7; tentatively, D is TRBD2 (5 bases). The ends were cut back, 3 bases at V and 3 bases at J, with 12 bases in the middle. Germline loops: CDR1 MNHEY, CDR2 SMNVEV (reference sequence). CDR3 length equals 14 residues. CDR3 nucleotide sequence: TGTGCCAGCAGTTTCAGCGGATTGGGCTACGAGCAGTACTTC. The encoded protein is CASSFSGLGYEQYF.

The chain uses TRBV18 and TRBJ2-7, with 11 positions matching TRBD1. Germline CDR1 reads KGHSH; CDR2 reads LQKENI. Losses at the gene ends were 2 bases for V and 6 bases for J; bases not matched to a gene: 6. This CDR3 has 15 amino acids. CDR3 in DNA: TGTGCCAGCTCACCATCGGGGACAGGGGGTTCCGAGCAGTACTTC. Its translation: CASSPSGTGGSEQYF.

The table lists this clonotype with a few counts. The chain joins TRBV6-1 to TRBJ1-6; TRBD1 aligns across 7 bases. The germline gives CDR1 MNHNS, CDR2 SASEGT. The V segment lost 6 bases and the J segment 4 bases; nucleotides outside the gene matches: 6. The length of the CDR3 is 15 residues. The CDR3, as DNA: TGTGCCAGCAGGCAAACGGGACAGTATAATTCACCCCTCCACTTT. Protein: CASRQTGQYNSPLHF.

The V call is TRBV18, the J call TRBJ1-2; weak D call: TRBD1 (5 bases). V lost 6 bases, J lost 2 bases, and 19 bases lay in between. Germline-derived CDR1 and CDR2 are KGHSH and LQKENI. This CDR3 region has 16 residues. Here the CDR3 DNA reads TGTGCCAGCTCCCAAGCCTCAGGGCGGTTGAACTATGGCTACACCTTC. This encodes CASSQASGRLNYGYTF.

This clonotype was counted only a few times. V usage is TRBV20-1 and J usage is TRBJ2-7; D not resolved. This CDR3 spans 13 amino acids. Trimming stripped 4 bases from V and 2 bases from J, with 12 bases between. Looked up from germline, CDR1 is DFQATT and CDR2 is SNEGSKA (reference sequence). CDR3 DNA sequence: TGCAGTGCTAAGAGCCTAAGACCCTACGAGCAGTACTTC. It yields the protein CSAKSLRPYEQYF.

The V gene is TRBV29-1, the J gene TRBJ2-3; TRBD2 matches at 7 bases. Per the germline V gene, CDR1 is SQVTM and CDR2 is ANQGSEA. Trimming took 6 bases from V and 4 from J; bases not matched to a gene: 10. The CDR3 is made up of 14 amino acids. The DNA for the CDR3 is TGCAGCGTGACTAGCAGCGCGTGGGCAGATACGCAGTATTTT. Protein product: CSVTSSAWADTQYF.

There are a few counts of this clonotype. V gene TRBV28 combines with J gene TRBJ2-3; D remains ambiguous. CDR3 size: 12 residues. CDR1 and CDR2 (germline): MDHEN, SYDVKM. Trimming took off 8 bases at V and 0 bases at J, with 6 bases between the two ends. The DNA for the CDR3 is TGTGCCAGCGAGAGTAGCACAGATACGCAGTATTTT. Protein product: CASESSTDTQYF.

J is TRBJ2-3 and V is TRBV20-1; 7 bases align to TRBD2. Germline trimming cut 1 base from V and 2 bases from J; bases unmatched to any gene: 3. CDR1 is DFQATT, CDR2 SNEGSKA, per germline (reference sequence). CDR3 size: 14 residues. This chain's CDR3 is CSARGAGITDTQYF. CDR3 coding DNA: TGCAGTGCTAGAGGAGCGGGGATCACAGATACGCAGTATTTT.

The rearrangement uses TRBV9 and TRBJ2-5, with no clear D. The germline gives CDR1 SGDLS, CDR2 YYNGEE. The CDR3 totals 13 residues. Trimming took 0 bases from V and 3 from J, leaving 6 bases between them. The DNA for the CDR3 is TGTGCCAGCAGCGTAGGGGCGGAAGAGACCCAGTACTTC. Translated: CASSVGAEETQYF.

Only a few counts were recorded for this clonotype. The chain recombines TRBV7-2 with TRBJ2-7; 9 bases align to TRBD2. Germline CDR1 reads SGHTA; CDR2 reads FQGNSA. CDR3 length: 15 amino acids. V dropped 5 bases and J dropped 4; count of bases not matched to a gene: 9. In DNA form, the CDR3 reads TGTGCCAGCAGCCTGTCGACTAGCGGACCGTACGAGCAGTACTTC. Translating gives CASSLSTSGPYEQYF.

J is TRBJ2-1 and V is TRBV6-5; TRBD2 matches 8 bases. Germline V lookup: CDR1 MNHEY, CDR2 SVGAGI. This CDR3 contains 17 residues. V gave up 3 bases and J gave up 3 bases; unmatched junction bases: 10. CDR3: CASSYRPGLGVYNEQFF. The CDR3 DNA reads TGTGCCAGCAGTTATCGACCGGGACTAGGGGTCTACAATGAGCAGTTCTTC.

Only a few counts were recorded for this clonotype. V usage is TRBV20-1 and J usage is TRBJ2-7; 7 bases line up with TRBD1. V trimming: 0 bases; J trimming: 3 bases; junction bases outside the gene matches: 5. CDR1 and CDR2 (germline): DFQATT, SNEGSKA (reference sequence). This CDR3 has 14 residues. The CDR3 here is CSARDGDSNYEQYF. The CDR3 bases are TGCAGTGCTAGAGATGGGGACAGCAACTACGAGCAGTACTTC.